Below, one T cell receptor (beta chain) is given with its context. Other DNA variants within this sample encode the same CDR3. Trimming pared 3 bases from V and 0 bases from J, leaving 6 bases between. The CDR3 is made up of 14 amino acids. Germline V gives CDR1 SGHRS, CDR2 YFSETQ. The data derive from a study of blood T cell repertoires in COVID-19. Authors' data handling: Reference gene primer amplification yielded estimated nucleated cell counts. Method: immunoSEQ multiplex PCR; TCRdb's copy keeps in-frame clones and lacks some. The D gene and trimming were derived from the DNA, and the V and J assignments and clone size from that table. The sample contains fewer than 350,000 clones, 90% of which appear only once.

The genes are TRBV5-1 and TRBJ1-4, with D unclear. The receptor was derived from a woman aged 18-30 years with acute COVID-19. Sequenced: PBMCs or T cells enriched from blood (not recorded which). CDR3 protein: CASSSDSTNEKLFF. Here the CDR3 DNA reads TGCGCCAGCAGCTCTGACTCAACTAATGAAAAACTGTTTTTT.